What follows are 6 T cell receptor beta chains derived from one specimen sequenced in a study of technical replicates of blood from several donors. Assay used: immunoSEQ multiplex PCR; TCRdb lists only in-frame clones, some missing. This repertoire shows approximately 60,000 clones, approximately 86% found once; its top ten account for 4.5% to 6%. Sequencing was carried out using PBMCs. The source is a human donor in good health. Some clones in this sample may be carry-over from other donors' samples.

By proportion, this clone is large. The J gene is TRBJ2-2, the V gene TRBV27, with 8 bases aligning to TRBD1. The germline V gene has CDR1 MNHEY and CDR2 SMNVEV (reference sequence). The CDR3 is 16 amino acids. V lost 5 bases, J lost 9 bases, and 14 bases stayed unmatched. CDR3 amino acids: CASSPKTGGRARELFF. The CDR3 DNA reads as TGTGCCAGCAGTCCGAAAACAGGGGGACGCGCCCGGGAGCTGTTTTTT.

The chain couples TRBV19 to TRBJ2-1; D gene ambiguous. V lost 3 bases, J lost 5 bases, and 8 bases lay in between. The CDR3 consists of 13 residues. The germline V gene encodes CDR1 LNHDA and CDR2 SQIVND (reference sequence). The CDR3 DNA reads TGTGCCAGTAGTATGAGCAGGAACAATGAGCAGTTCTTC. Amino acid sequence: CASSMSRNNEQFF.

The rearrangement joins TRBV19 to TRBJ1-2; 10 bases are shared with TRBD1. The CDR3 has 13 amino acids. J gave up 8 bases and V 3 bases, and 3 bases lay outside the gene matches. In germline, CDR1 is LNHDA, CDR2 SQIVND (reference sequence). The CDR3 sequence: CASSIGTGDGYTF. CDR3 nucleotides: TGTGCCAGTAGTATCGGGACAGGGGACGGCTACACCTTC.

The chain combines TRBV7-8 with TRBJ1-6, with D hard to call. Germline values: CDR1 SGHVS, CDR2 FQNEAQ. V was cut by 4 bases and J by 10 bases, with 20 bases left in between. CDR3 length: 16 amino acids. The CDR3: CASSSTALPSLSPLHF. The DNA of the CDR3 is TGTGCCAGCAGCTCCACCGCCCTGCCTAGCCTCTCACCCCTCCACTTT.

The chain links TRBV19 to TRBJ2-7; D possibly corresponds to TRBD1 (5 bases). This CDR3 region has 15 residues. Germline V gives CDR1 LNHDA, CDR2 SQIVND (reference sequence). Trimming took 5 bases from V and 2 from J, leaving 16 bases between them. The DNA of the CDR3 is TGTGCCAGTAGTCCCTGGGGCGCGGTCCCCTACGAGCAGTACTTC. It encodes CASSPWGAVPYEQYF.

V and J are TRBV19 and TRBJ2-7, with a tentative D call TRBD2 (7 bases). CDR3 length equals 16 residues. V gave up 3 bases and J gave up 5 bases, with 20 bases separating them. Germline V lookup: CDR1 LNHDA, CDR2 SQIVND (reference sequence). DNA for the CDR3: TGTGCCAGTAGTATCCGGGGGGCTAGCTCTTTTGACGAGCAGTACTTC. Protein product: CASSIRGASSFDEQYF. The full variable domain, rest sourced from reference TRBV19 and TRBJ2-7, is DGGITQSPKYLFRKEGQNVTLSCEQNLNHDAMYWYRQDPGQGLRLIYYSQIVNDFQKGDIAEGYSVSREKKESFPLTVTSAQKNPTAFYLCASSIRGASSFDEQYFGPGTRLTVT.